This entry describes one T cell receptor beta chain. The target antigen is unknown. The time point denotes: newly diagnosed GD, antithyroid drugs for less than 3 months. After RNA was extracted from PBMCs, the TCR library was made from it. This sample stems from a study of regulatory T cells in long-lasting Graves disease. Study observations and caveats: Persistent disease favored TRBV28, TRBJ1-2 and TRBJ2-5. TCR diversity was lower in persistent Graves' patients than in newly diagnosed ones.

Through Arm-PCR of CDR3 regions and iRepertoire HTBI primers, TCR beta libraries were built. In the original processing: Gene usage covered 62 TRBV and some 13 TRBJ segments. TCRdb reprocessed the multiplex PCR reads with MiXCR, giving one entry per CDR3 protein. V and J calls and clone size were set by TCRdb, not the authors. The sample consists of about 380,000 distinct CDR3 sequences, roughly a sixth of them appearing once. Trimming removed 4 bases from V and 0 bases from J; junction bases left unmatched: 7. CDR3 length: 16 amino acids. From germline, CDR1 is SGDLS and CDR2 YYNGEE. This chain links TRBV9 with TRBJ1-1, with 9 bases aligning to TRBD1. The specimen was peripheral blood mononuclear cells (PBMCs), collected at new diagnosis, from a patient treated with antithyroid drugs. This clonotype was sampled from a female donor with Graves disease. The CDR3 DNA reads as TGTGCCAGCAGCTCCAGAGGGACAGGGTTGAACACTGAAGCTTTCTTT. Residues: CASSSRGTGLNTEAFF.